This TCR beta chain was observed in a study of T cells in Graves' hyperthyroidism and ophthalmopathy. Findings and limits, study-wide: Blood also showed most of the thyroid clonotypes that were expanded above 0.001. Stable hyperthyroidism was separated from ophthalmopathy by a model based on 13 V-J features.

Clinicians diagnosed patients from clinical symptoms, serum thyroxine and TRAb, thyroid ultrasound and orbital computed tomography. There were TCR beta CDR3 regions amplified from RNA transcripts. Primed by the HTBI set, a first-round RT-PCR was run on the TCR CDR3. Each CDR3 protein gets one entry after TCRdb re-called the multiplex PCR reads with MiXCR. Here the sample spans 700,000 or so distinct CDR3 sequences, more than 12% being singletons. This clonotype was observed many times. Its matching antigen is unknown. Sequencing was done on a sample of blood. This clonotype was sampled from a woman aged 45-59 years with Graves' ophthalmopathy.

The CDR3 spells CASSVGGGPTDTQYF. The CDR3 DNA reads as TGTGCCAGCAGTGTGGGGGGAGGACCCACAGATACGCAGTATTTT. The chain couples TRBV2 to TRBJ2-3; TRBD2 is a possible D gene (6 bases). The CDR3 has 15 residues. The germline V gene encodes CDR1 SNHLY and CDR2 FYNNEI. V gave up 4 bases and J gave up 2 bases, with 13 bases separating them.